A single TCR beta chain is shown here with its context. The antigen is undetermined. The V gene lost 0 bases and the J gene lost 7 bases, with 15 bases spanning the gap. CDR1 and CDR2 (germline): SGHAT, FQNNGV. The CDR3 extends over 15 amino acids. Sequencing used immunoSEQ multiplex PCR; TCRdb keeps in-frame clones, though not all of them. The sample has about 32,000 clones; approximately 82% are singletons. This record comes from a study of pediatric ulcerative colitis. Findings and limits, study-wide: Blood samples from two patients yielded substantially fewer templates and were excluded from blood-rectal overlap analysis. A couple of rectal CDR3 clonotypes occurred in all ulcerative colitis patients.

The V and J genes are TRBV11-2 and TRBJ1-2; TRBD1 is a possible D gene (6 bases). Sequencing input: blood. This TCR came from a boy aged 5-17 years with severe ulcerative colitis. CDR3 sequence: CASSLEPTGLSGYTF. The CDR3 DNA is TGTGCCAGCAGCTTAGAACCCACAGGGTTAAGTGGCTACACCTTC.